The T cell receptor (beta chain) described here comes from a study of blood T cell repertoires in COVID-19. Sequencing used immunoSEQ multiplex PCR; TCRdb keeps in-frame clones, though not all of them. This sample yields some 180,000 clones, of which 75% to 90% are seen a single time; 6.2% belongs to the top ten. The CDR3 has 14 amino acids. Germline loops: CDR1 SQVTM, CDR2 ANQGSEA. The V segment lost 7 bases and the J segment 4 bases; nucleotides outside the gene matches: 7. The sequence derives from a man aged 40-50 years who had recovered from COVID-19. The chain recombines TRBV29-1 with TRBJ2-1, with 10 bases identical to TRBD1. Sequencing was done on a sample of PBMCs or T cells enriched from blood (not recorded which). CDR3 region: CSGTDRGAYNEQFF. The CDR3 DNA follows: TGCAGCGGGACGGACAGGGGGGCTTACAATGAGCAGTTCTTC.